One and the same sample provided the 17 T cell receptor beta chains below, sequenced in a study of blood T cell repertoires in COVID-19. Profiling relied on immunoSEQ multiplex PCR, and the TCRdb table lists in-frame clones only, not all of them. Found here are about 200,000 clones, 65% to 90% of them singletons; the top ten hold 4.5% to 6.5%. The sequenced material came from PBMCs or T cells enriched from blood (not recorded which). All receptors come from a woman aged 60 to 75 with acute COVID-19.

The chain couples TRBV12-3 or TRBV12-4 to TRBJ1-1; D gene unclear. The CDR3 length is 13 residues. Trimming removed 0 bases at V and 11 bases at J, with 13 bases between. The DNA of the CDR3 is TGTGCCAGCAGTTTAGCGCGGGCGCTTGGGGCTTTCTTT. Encoded protein: CASSLARALGAFF.

The chain is built from TRBV11-2 and TRBJ2-1; D gene ambiguous. Looked up from germline, CDR1 is SGHAT and CDR2 is FQNNGV. This CDR3 contains 13 residues. V lost 6 bases and J lost 5, with 11 bases in between. DNA for the CDR3: TGTGCCAGCAGTCCGACTGGCAACAATGAGCAGTTCTTC. Translated, it gives CASSPTGNNEQFF.

The chain links TRBV30 to TRBJ2-1; 8 bases are a match to TRBD2. CDR1 is GTSNPN, CDR2 SVGIG, per germline (reference sequence). J gave up 0 bases and V 3 bases, and 4 bases lay outside the gene matches. CDR3 size: 15 residues. This CDR3 is CAWRESGGSYNEQFF. The CDR3 DNA follows: TGTGCCTGGAGAGAAAGCGGGGGCTCCTACAATGAGCAGTTCTTC.

This chain links TRBV21-1 with TRBJ1-5; TRBD1 is the table's D call and was not checked against the DNA. TRBV21-1 is flagged as a pseudogene. This CDR3 is built from 17 residues. CDR3 in amino acids: CASSKDPEQGIGQPQHF. The CDR3 nucleotides are TGTGCCAGCAGCAAAGATCCTGAACAGGGGATCGGGCAGCCCCAGCATTTT.

The rearrangement links TRBV9 to TRBJ1-3; 12 bases match TRBD1. With V trimmed by 5 bases and J by 2 bases, 5 bases remained unmatched. The germline CDR1 and CDR2 sequences are SGDLS and YYNGEE. The CDR3 contains 16 residues. The CDR3 loop reads CASSSGTGGTGNTIYF. The CDR3 region has the DNA TGTGCCAGCAGTTCCGGGACAGGGGGCACTGGAAACACCATATATTTT.

This sequence joins TRBV7-2 and TRBJ1-1; the D is unclear. This CDR3 has 13 residues. Trimming left V 5 bases short and J 3 bases short, with 10 bases between. In germline, CDR1 is SGHTA, CDR2 FQGNSA. CDR3 sequence reads: CASSHPGDTEAFF. CDR3 nucleotide sequence: TGTGCCAGCAGCCACCCCGGGGACACTGAAGCTTTCTTT. Looking up the rest from reference TRBV7-2 and TRBJ1-1 gives the full variable domain: GAGVSQSPSNKVTEKGKDVELRCDPISGHTALYWYRQSLGQGLEFLIYFQGNSAPDKSGLPSDRFSAERTGGSVSTLTIQRTQQEDSAVYLCASSHPGDTEAFFGQGTRLTVV.

This clone appeared a few times. The chain recombines TRBV2 with TRBJ1-3, with D possibly matching TRBD1 (6 bases). The germline V gene has CDR1 SNHLY and CDR2 FYNNEI. V lost 5 bases to trimming and J lost 4 bases, with 12 bases between them. The CDR3 spans 14 residues. Here the CDR3 DNA reads TGTGCCAGCAGTTTAGACAGGTCGGGAAACACCATATATTTT. Amino acid sequence: CASSLDRSGNTIYF.

V is TRBV6-2 or TRBV6-3 and J is TRBJ2-3, with 10 bases aligning to TRBD2. Germline V gene data show CDR1 as MNHEY and CDR2 as SVGEGT. J was trimmed by 4 bases and V by 6 bases; bases with no gene match: 10. The CDR3 contains 16 residues. For the CDR3, the DNA is TGTGCCAGCAGCTCACACAGCGGGGGGGCAGCAGATACGCAGTATTTT. Translated: CASSSHSGGAADTQYF.

CDR3 protein: CASSLKGSYLVGGYGYTF. The CDR3 DNA reads TGTGCCAGCAGCTTAAAGGGCTCTTATTTGGTGGGGGGCTATGGCTACACCTTC. The chain couples TRBV7-9 to TRBJ1-2; tentatively, D is TRBD1 (5 bases). The germline V and J ends were trimmed by 2 bases and 4 bases, with 23 bases remaining between them. CDR3 length: 18 amino acids. Germline CDR1 SEHNR, CDR2 FQNEAQ (reference sequence).

The chain recombines TRBV5-6 with TRBJ2-5; possibly TRBD2 for D (6 bases). CDR1 and CDR2 (germline): SGHDT, YYEEEE. The V gene lost 2 bases and the J gene lost 0 bases, with 8 bases spanning the gap. This CDR3 is built from 14 residues. The CDR3 sequence is CASSLPGDQETQYF. The CDR3, as DNA: TGTGCCAGCAGCTTACCGGGGGACCAAGAGACCCAGTACTTC.

The chain combines TRBV7-2 with TRBJ1-2, with 9 positions matching TRBD1. This CDR3 contains 13 residues. V was pared by 2 bases and J by 9 bases, with 4 bases of the junction left unmatched. In germline, CDR1 is SGHTA, CDR2 FQGNSA. Written as DNA, the CDR3 is TGTGCCAGCAGCTTAAGGGGACAGGGTAGCTACACCTTC. This gives the protein CASSLRGQGSYTF.

This sequence joins TRBV4-3 and TRBJ1-1; D is perhaps TRBD1 (5 bases). Trimming stripped 3 bases from V and 4 bases from J, with 15 bases between. There are 15 residues in the CDR3. Germline V gene data show CDR1 as LGHNA and CDR2 as YSLEER. The CDR3 loop is CASSQILGHLTEAFF. CDR3 bases: TGCGCCAGCAGCCAGATACTTGGACACCTCACTGAAGCTTTCTTT.

The V gene is TRBV7-6, the J gene TRBJ2-5; 8 bases agree with TRBD2. The junction had 13 bases not matched to a gene; V was cut back by 5 bases and J by 2 bases. CDR1 is SGHVS, CDR2 FNYEAQ, per germline. This CDR3 contains 17 residues. The CDR3 reads CASSTTAGGGTQETQYF. The CDR3 DNA is TGTGCCAGCAGCACAACCGCGGGGGGAGGGACACAAGAGACCCAGTACTTC.

V and J are TRBV6-2 or TRBV6-3 and TRBJ2-7; TRBD1 matches 10 bases. The CDR3 is made up of 15 amino acids. V gave up 4 bases and J gave up 1 base; unmatched junction bases: 4. Per germline, CDR1 MNHEY and CDR2 SVGEGT. CDR3 bases: TGTGCCAGCAGTTGGACAGGGGGTCGGTCCTACGAGCAGTACTTC. It translates to CASSWTGGRSYEQYF.

The chain links TRBV2 to TRBJ2-1; 8 bases are a match to TRBD2. The CDR3 is 17 residues long. Germline-derived CDR1 and CDR2 are SNHLY and FYNNEI. The trim removed 0 bases at V and 6 bases at J, leaving 10 bases unmatched. Written as DNA, the CDR3 is TGTGCCAGCAGTGAAGCTATTTCGGCGGGGGGTTTCAATGAGCAGTTCTTC. Translated: CASSEAISAGGFNEQFF. The complete variable domain, with remaining parts taken from reference TRBV2 and TRBJ2-1, reads EPEVTQTPSHQVTQMGQEVILRCVPISNHLYFYWYRQILGQKVEFLVSFYNNEISEKSEIFDDQFSVERPDGSNFTLKIRSTKLEDSAMYFCASSEAISAGGFNEQFFGPGTRLTVL.

The rearrangement links TRBV5-1 to TRBJ2-2; the match to TRBD1 covers 8 bases. Germline lookup yields CDR1 SGHRS and CDR2 YFSETQ. V shed 4 bases and J 5 bases; nucleotides not matched to a gene: 13. CDR3 length equals 17 residues. The CDR3 loop is CASSPGALDRATGELFF. DNA of the CDR3: TGCGCCAGCAGCCCTGGGGCATTGGACAGGGCTACCGGGGAGCTGTTTTTT. Using reference TRBV5-1 and TRBJ2-2 for the parts outside the CDR3, the full variable domain is KAGVTQTPRYLIKTRGQQVTLSCSPISGHRSVSWYQQTPGQGLQFLFEYFSETQRNKGNFPGRFSGRQFSNSRSEMNVSTLELGDSALYLCASSPGALDRATGELFFGEGSRLTVL.

This clone was observed at least ten times. The chain recombines TRBV20-1 with TRBJ2-1; D might be TRBD1 (6 bases). Germline lookup yields CDR1 DFQATT and CDR2 SNEGSKA (reference sequence). CDR3 length: 11 amino acids. V lost 5 bases, J lost 7 bases, and 9 bases lay in between. CDR3 bases: TGCAGTGCTGGACAGAGTAATGAGCAGTTCTTC. This gives the protein CSAGQSNEQFF.